This T cell receptor (beta chain) was captured by sequencing in a study of technical replicates of blood from a few donors. V lost 2 bases and J lost 4, with 24 bases in between. The CDR3 covers 18 residues. Germline CDR1 reads WNHNN; CDR2 reads SYGVQD (reference sequence). Some clones are missing from TCRdb's copy, which holds only in-frame ones; the method was immunoSEQ multiplex PCR. The sample holds about 62,000 clones; 87% are singletons and the top ten take roughly 4.8%. The sample consisted of PBMCs. The receptor's source is a human donor in good health. Some clones in this sample may be carry-over from other donors' samples. This sequence joins TRBV10-1 and TRBJ2-7, with D tentatively TRBD2 (5 bases). DNA for the CDR3: TGCGCCAGCAGTGAGCAAAAAGCGGTTAGGCCAGGCGGGTACGAGCAGTACTTC. This codes for CASSEQKAVRPGGYEQYF.